This record covers a single T cell receptor beta chain. Its antigen is undetermined. The entry originates in a study of cytomegalovirus exposure and HLA in healthy donors. On the study more broadly: There were 100 million to 130 million unique TCR beta sequences, drawn from approximately 180 million T cells, in an earlier analysis.

60 Vbeta and 13 Jbeta primers were used in PCR. Libraries were prepared by immunoSEQ multiplex PCR; TCRdb keeps only in-frame clonotypes and omits some of them. The profile shows 250,000 to 350,000 clones, about 90% of them singletons. Regarding the study as a whole: The study listed 150 to 200 cytomegalovirus-associated TCR beta chains. Later on, a genetic analysis was performed. It linked a missense variant in DCLRE1C with V- and J-gene trimming of TCR beta.

This CDR3 contains 18 residues. This sequence joins TRBV21-1 and TRBJ2-2; the DNA was not compared with TRBD2, the D call given in the table. TRBV21-1 is deemed a pseudogene. The source material was PBMCs. The TCR originated in a woman between 18 and 29 years old in good health and CMV-seronegative. DNA of the CDR3: TGTGCCAGCAGCGTCCGCCGTCCGGGGTATTCGGCCACCGGGGAGCTGTTTTTT. The encoded protein is CASSVRRPGYSATGELFF.